The rows below give T cell receptor beta chains drawn from one sample of a study of T-cell reconstitution after alpha-beta-depleted transplantation in children. TCRdb called the PCR reads again in MiXCR, with one record for every CDR3 protein. The table includes almost 250,000 distinct CDR3 sequences, under 30% detected once. The input for sequencing was PBMCs, taken before TCRalphabeta/CD19-depleted stem cell transplant. Receptors were obtained from a girl between 2 and 10 years old with Fanconi anemia, due to receive a stem cell transplant. Both conserved end residues are part of each CDR3. The order of the fields is V gene, D gene, J gene, clone size, CDR3 protein, CDR3 DNA. The D gene is left open where the match is weak. Clone size is shown for a subset of rows, as once, few, many or a class of expanded clone.

V: TRBV29-1; D: .; J: TRBJ2-2; size: .; CDR3: CSVEDTWELFF; DNA: TGCAGCGTGGAAGACACCTGGGAGCTGTTTTTT
V: TRBV9; D: .; J: TRBJ2-7; size: many; CDR3: CASSTTSDYEQYF; DNA: TGTGCCAGCAGCACAACTAGTGACTACGAGCAGTACTTC
V: TRBV29-1; D: TRBD1; J: TRBJ2-1; size: .; CDR3: CSVGGTGMREQFF; DNA: TGCAGCGTGGGGGGGACAGGGATGCGCGAGCAGTTCTTC
V: TRBV12-3/TRBV12-4; D: .; J: TRBJ2-1; size: many; CDR3: CASSPLAVRGDEQFF; DNA: TGTGCCAGCAGTCCTTTAGCGGTCCGTGGAGATGAGCAGTTCTTC
V: TRBV3-1; D: .; J: TRBJ2-5; size: few; CDR3: CASRLYYRQETQYF; DNA: TGTGCCAGCAGGTTGTATTACAGACAAGAGACCCAGTACTTC
V: TRBV7-8; D: .; J: TRBJ2-5; size: few; CDR3: CASSPLGGDVEETQYF; DNA: TGTGCCAGCAGCCCGCTCGGCGGCGACGTGGAGGAGACCCAGTACTTC
V: TRBV12-3/TRBV12-4; D: TRBD1; J: TRBJ1-5; size: many; CDR3: CASSSRQGITQPQHF; DNA: TGTGCCAGCAGTTCCCGACAGGGTATAACTCAGCCCCAGCATTTT
V: TRBV7-2; D: .; J: TRBJ2-7; size: .; CDR3: CASSLAHDRRSYEQYF; DNA: TGTGCCAGCAGCTTAGCCCATGACAGGCGTTCCTACGAGCAGTACTTC
V: TRBV20-1; D: TRBD2; J: TRBJ2-3; size: .; CDR3: CSGQREGPPDTQYF; DNA: TGCAGTGGACAGCGGGAGGGCCCCCCAGATACGCAGTATTTT
V: TRBV12-3/TRBV12-4; D: .; J: TRBJ2-4; size: many; CDR3: CASSALNIQYF; DNA: TGTGCCAGCAGTGCGTTAAACATTCAGTACTTC
V: TRBV9; D: .; J: TRBJ2-1; size: many; CDR3: CASSVGPSPRTNEQFF; DNA: TGTGCCAGCAGCGTCGGGCCGTCCCCCCGAACTAATGAGCAGTTCTTC
V: TRBV12-3/TRBV12-4; D: TRBD2; J: TRBJ2-3; size: .; CDR3: CATGGGATDTQYF; DNA: TGTGCCACCGGGGGGGGAGCCACAGATACGCAGTATTTT
V: TRBV12-3/TRBV12-4; D: TRBD1; J: TRBJ1-4; size: .; CDR3: CASSPYPTGVNEKLFF; DNA: TGTGCCAGCAGCCCCTACCCGACAGGGGTAAATGAAAAACTGTTTTTT
V: TRBV20-1; D: TRBD2; J: TRBJ2-1; size: many; CDR3: CSADPFPRGVRNEQFF; DNA: TGCAGTGCTGACCCCTTTCCGCGGGGGGTTAGGAATGAGCAGTTCTTC
V: TRBV7-9; D: .; J: TRBJ2-7; size: many; CDR3: CASSLGYSSYEQYF; DNA: TGTGCCAGCAGCTTGGGGTATAGCTCCTACGAGCAGTACTTC
V: TRBV12-3/TRBV12-4; D: .; J: TRBJ2-1; size: many; CDR3: CASRRGDNEQFF; DNA: TGTGCCAGCAGGAGGGGGGACAATGAGCAGTTCTTC
V: TRBV20-1; D: .; J: TRBJ1-1; size: few; CDR3: CSASMVAGGSTEAFF; DNA: TGCAGTGCTAGTATGGTGGCGGGGGGAAGCACTGAAGCTTTCTTT
V: TRBV12-3/TRBV12-4; D: .; J: TRBJ1-5; size: many; CDR3: CASSLGGYSNQPQHF; DNA: TGTGCCAGCAGTTTAGGGGGTTATAGCAATCAGCCCCAGCATTTT
V: TRBV4-1; D: TRBD2; J: TRBJ2-5; size: few; CDR3: CASSRTGLAEETQYF; DNA: TGCGCCAGCAGCCGGACAGGACTAGCGGAAGAGACCCAGTACTTC
V: TRBV24-1; D: .; J: TRBJ2-2; size: .; CDR3: CATSDPGRGLFGELFF; DNA: TGTGCCACCAGTGATCCGGGACGGGGTTTATTCGGGGAGCTGTTTTTT
V: TRBV28; D: .; J: TRBJ2-3; size: .; CDR3: CASSHRVPTQYF; DNA: TGTGCCAGCAGCCACAGGGTTCCTACGCAGTATTTT
V: TRBV20-1; D: TRBD2; J: TRBJ2-3; size: .; CDR3: CSARVTSGDTQYF; DNA: TGCAGTGCTAGAGTTACTAGCGGGGATACGCAGTATTTT
V: TRBV4-2; D: TRBD2; J: TRBJ2-7; size: many; CDR3: CASSQTSALYEQYF; DNA: TGTGCCAGCAGCCAAACTAGCGCTCTCTACGAGCAGTACTTC
V: TRBV5-1; D: .; J: TRBJ2-5; size: few; CDR3: CASRTEQETQYF; DNA: TGCGCCAGCAGGACGGAACAAGAGACCCAGTACTTC
V: TRBV5-1; D: TRBD1; J: TRBJ2-7; size: few; CDR3: CASSYGQGAIYEQYF; DNA: TGCGCCAGCAGCTACGGACAGGGGGCCATCTACGAGCAGTACTTC
V: TRBV7-2; D: TRBD2; J: TRBJ2-3; size: many; CDR3: CASSLGGGADTQYF; DNA: TGTGCCAGCAGCTTAGGCGGGGGGGCAGATACGCAGTATTTT
V: TRBV5-1; D: .; J: TRBJ1-5; size: few; CDR3: CASSLADGSNQPQHF; DNA: TGCGCCAGCAGCTTGGCCGACGGATCCAATCAGCCCCAGCATTTT
V: TRBV18; D: TRBD1; J: TRBJ1-5; size: .; CDR3: CASSPRVGTGHSNQPQHF; DNA: TGTGCCAGCTCACCAAGGGTTGGGACAGGTCATAGCAATCAGCCCCAGCATTTT
V: TRBV29-1; D: .; J: TRBJ1-1; size: .; CDR3: CSATAGVNTEAFF; DNA: TGCAGCGCCACCGCAGGGGTGAACACTGAAGCTTTCTTT
V: TRBV20-1; D: TRBD1; J: TRBJ2-7; size: .; CDR3: CSAKFVGTGAHEQYF; DNA: TGCAGTGCTAAGTTTGTCGGGACAGGGGCCCACGAGCAGTACTTC
V: TRBV12-3/TRBV12-4; D: .; J: TRBJ1-4; size: many; CDR3: CASSLVGGPNEKLFF; DNA: TGTGCCAGCAGTTTGGTCGGAGGTCCAAATGAAAAACTGTTTTTT
V: TRBV15; D: TRBD1; J: TRBJ1-1; size: few; CDR3: CATSRGGQGRAEAFF; DNA: TGTGCCACCAGCAGAGGAGGACAGGGTCGAGCTGAAGCTTTCTTT
V: TRBV5-6; D: TRBD1; J: TRBJ2-7; size: many; CDR3: CASSPRYRGSYEQYF; DNA: TGTGCCAGCAGCCCCAGGTACAGGGGGTCGTACGAGCAGTACTTC
V: TRBV12-3/TRBV12-4; D: TRBD1; J: TRBJ2-7; size: many; CDR3: CASSLAGQGAAQYF; DNA: TGTGCCAGCAGTTTAGCAGGACAGGGGGCAGCGCAGTACTTC
V: TRBV20-1; D: TRBD1; J: TRBJ2-7; size: many; CDR3: CSYDRAPSYEQYF; DNA: TGCAGTTACGACAGGGCCCCCTCTTACGAGCAGTACTTC
V: TRBV5-1; D: .; J: TRBJ2-7; size: many; CDR3: CASSPRTDTYEQYF; DNA: TGCGCCAGCAGCCCCCGGACCGATACCTACGAGCAGTACTTC
V: TRBV18; D: .; J: TRBJ2-5; size: .; CDR3: CASSAQYQETQYF; DNA: TGTGCCAGCTCAGCTCAGTACCAAGAGACCCAGTACTTC
V: TRBV20-1; D: TRBD2; J: TRBJ2-7; size: many; CDR3: CSAERGDYTYEQYF; DNA: TGCAGTGCTGAACGGGGGGACTACACCTACGAGCAGTACTTC
V: TRBV20-1; D: .; J: TRBJ2-1; size: .; CDR3: CSARSLGLPLSNEQFF; DNA: TGCAGTGCTAGGAGCCTCGGACTACCTCTGAGCAATGAGCAGTTCTTC
V: TRBV7-9; D: .; J: TRBJ2-7; size: few; CDR3: CASSLGRGSLEQYF; DNA: TGTGCCAGCAGCTTAGGGCGGGGCTCCCTCGAGCAGTACTTC
V: TRBV29-1; D: TRBD1; J: TRBJ2-3; size: .; CDR3: CSVALTGQADTQYF; DNA: TGCAGCGTTGCGCTGACAGGGCAGGCAGATACGCAGTATTTT
V: TRBV20-1; D: .; J: TRBJ2-5; size: .; CDR3: CSASRGASETQYF; DNA: TGCAGTGCTAGTAGGGGGGCCTCGGAGACCCAGTACTTC
V: TRBV18; D: .; J: TRBJ2-4; size: many; CDR3: CASSPAGLPAQNIQYF; DNA: TGTGCCAGCTCACCAGCGGGGCTTCCAGCCCAGAACATTCAGTACTTC
V: TRBV7-9; D: .; J: TRBJ2-7; size: .; CDR3: CASSLTHSEGEQYF; DNA: TGTGCCAGCAGCTTAACTCACAGCGAGGGCGAGCAGTACTTC
V: TRBV20-1; D: TRBD1; J: TRBJ2-6; size: many; CDR3: CSARTGAPGANVLTF; DNA: TGCAGTGCACGGACAGGGGCGCCTGGGGCCAACGTCCTGACTTTC
V: TRBV5-1; D: .; J: TRBJ2-6; size: few; CDR3: CASSLAVLTGANVLTF; DNA: TGCGCCAGCAGCTTGGCCGTACTCACTGGGGCCAACGTCCTGACTTTC
V: TRBV20-1; D: .; J: TRBJ2-5; size: many; CDR3: CSARDSGPVQETQYF; DNA: TGCAGTGCTAGAGACTCTGGGCCGGTCCAAGAGACCCAGTACTTC
V: TRBV29-1; D: .; J: TRBJ2-7; size: many; CDR3: CSVVRGGELPIDYEQYF; DNA: TGCAGCGTTGTCAGAGGAGGGGAGCTCCCTATCGACTACGAGCAGTACTTC
V: TRBV28; D: .; J: TRBJ2-1; size: few; CDR3: CASSLQGGSYNEQFF; DNA: TGTGCCAGCAGTTTACAGGGGGGGTCCTACAATGAGCAGTTCTTC
V: TRBV20-1; D: .; J: TRBJ2-5; size: many; CDR3: CSASSRGWQETQYF; DNA: TGCAGTGCTAGTAGCCGGGGTTGGCAAGAGACCCAGTACTTC
V: TRBV12-3/TRBV12-4; D: .; J: TRBJ2-7; size: .; CDR3: CASSLASGQYF; DNA: TGTGCCAGCAGTTTAGCGTCAGGGCAGTACTTC
V: TRBV12-5; D: TRBD2; J: TRBJ2-1; size: few; CDR3: CASGLVRRTSGALQPRNEQFF; DNA: TGTGCTAGTGGTTTGGTACGCCGGACTAGCGGGGCCCTACAACCGAGGAATGAGCAGTTCTTC